The 12 T cell receptor beta chains in this list originate from one sample, sequenced in a study of T cell changes during pregnancy in multiple sclerosis (dated by TCRdb to the late 2010s). The library was prepared using the immunoSEQ multiplex PCR assay. Drawn from immuneACCESS, this table holds only the in-frame rearrangements with V and J called that TCRdb kept. Clones are partly lost; checked studies trace under half to an unresolved V gene and leave the rest unexplained. The sample table contains about 110,000 clones; only one count was recorded for approximately 90% of them. The ten largest account for 3% to 3.5% of the sample. The sample here was peripheral blood, taken after pregnancy. The source is a female donor with multiple sclerosis, enrolled in a pregnancy study.

The chain links TRBV25-1 to TRBJ1-2, with TRBD1 matching 9 bases. CDR1 MGHDK and CDR2 SYGVNS come from the germline V gene. Unmatched junction bases numbered 3, after V lost 6 bases and J lost 1 base. This CDR3 comprises 14 residues. In nucleotides, the CDR3 is TGTGCCAGCAGATCGACAGGGGGTAACTATGGCTACACCTTC. It encodes CASRSTGGNYGYTF.

The CDR3: CASSKSGGKETQYF. Written as DNA, the CDR3 is TGTGCCAGCAGTAAATCGGGGGGAAAAGAGACCCAGTACTTC. This chain connects TRBV21-1 to TRBJ2-5; TRBD2 reflects the table's D call only, with no check against the DNA. TRBV21-1 is a pseudogene locus. CDR3 length: 14 residues.

The chain carries TRBV9 and TRBJ2-5, with TRBD2 as a possible D gene (5 bases). In germline, CDR1 is SGDLS, CDR2 YYNGEE. This CDR3 region has 15 residues. Trimming took off 0 bases at V and 5 bases at J, with 14 bases between the two ends. The DNA for the CDR3 is TGTGCCAGCAGCGTAGTGACGGGGTATGGGGAGACCCAGTACTTC. Translation: CASSVVTGYGETQYF.

This clone showed up just a few times. The gene calls are TRBV2 and TRBJ1-5; tentative D call: TRBD1 (6 bases). CDR1 SNHLY and CDR2 FYNNEI come from the germline V gene. The V and J ends lost 7 bases and 0 bases respectively, with 13 bases between them. The CDR3 spans 15 residues. The CDR3 loop is CASTDSLYSNQPQHF. The CDR3 bases are TGTGCCAGCACGGACAGCCTTTATAGCAATCAGCCCCAGCATTTT.

The V gene is TRBV27, the J gene TRBJ2-2, with TRBD2 as a possible D gene (5 bases). Trimming removed 4 bases at V and 4 bases at J, with 10 bases between. Germline V lookup: CDR1 MNHEY, CDR2 SMNVEV (reference sequence). This CDR3 comprises 14 residues. The CDR3, as DNA: TGTGCCAGCAGTTCTAGCTGGGTCACCGGGGAGCTGTTTTTT. Protein product: CASSSSWVTGELFF.

The CDR3, as DNA: TGTGCCAGCAGCGTAGCGCCAGCGGGGGGTTCTGGGGCCAACGTCCTGACTTTC. Translation gives CASSVAPAGGSGANVLTF. The gene calls are TRBV9 and TRBJ2-6; 9 bases agree with TRBD2. Germline V gives CDR1 SGDLS, CDR2 YYNGEE. This CDR3 contains 18 residues. V lost 0 bases and J lost 1; bases outside the gene matches: 5.

The V and J genes are TRBV9 and TRBJ2-5; D remains unclear. The CDR3 runs 15 residues. Deletions cut 4 bases from V and 6 bases from J, with 19 bases between. CDR1 and CDR2 (germline): SGDLS, YYNGEE. CDR3 sequence: CASSPFAGYLQTQYF. The DNA of the CDR3 is TGTGCCAGCAGCCCTTTCGCAGGCTACCTACAGACCCAGTACTTC.

The genes are TRBV28 and TRBJ1-2; perhaps TRBD1 as D (5 bases). V lost 5 bases to trimming and J lost 3 bases, with 19 bases between them. CDR1 is MDHEN, CDR2 SYDVKM, per germline. The CDR3 spans 16 residues. CDR3 nucleotide sequence: TGTGCCAGCAGTGGGTGGGCAGGGATGCTGGACTATGGCTACACCTTC. It is translated as CASSGWAGMLDYGYTF.

The V and J genes are TRBV27 and TRBJ2-7; 8 positions agree with TRBD2. Germline V gives CDR1 MNHEY, CDR2 SMNVEV (reference sequence). The ends lost 5 bases at V and 3 bases at J; junction bases unmatched: 9. The CDR3 has 15 amino acids. The CDR3 region is CASSIGLAKLYEQYF. Here the CDR3 DNA reads TGTGCCAGCAGTATAGGACTAGCTAAACTCTACGAGCAGTACTTC.

The V gene is TRBV7-8, the J gene TRBJ2-5, with a tentative D call TRBD2 (7 bases). The germline V and J ends were trimmed by 5 bases and 1 base, with 26 bases remaining between them. The germline V gene encodes CDR1 SGHVS and CDR2 FQNEAQ. The CDR3 consists of 19 residues. For the CDR3, the DNA is TGTGCCAGCAGCCAAGCCTGGAGGCGTCAGAGGGGGGGCCAAGAGACCCAGTACTTC. This gives the protein CASSQAWRRQRGGQETQYF.

This chain connects TRBV5-1 to TRBJ1-2; TRBD1 is a possible D gene (5 bases). The CDR3 consists of 16 residues. Looked up from germline, CDR1 is SGHRS and CDR2 is YFSETQ. Trimming pared 8 bases from V and 4 bases from J, leaving 24 bases between. The CDR3 DNA sequence: TGCGCCAGTAAAACTTCCGGGGGGAAACTATCCTATGGCTACACCTTC. Protein product: CASKTSGGKLSYGYTF.

This clone was counted a single time. The rearrangement joins TRBV27 to TRBJ2-2; possible D gene TRBD2, 6 bases. V was trimmed by 7 bases and J by 4 bases, leaving 16 bases between them. CDR3 size: 15 residues. Germline V gene data show CDR1 as MNHEY and CDR2 as SMNVEV (reference sequence). The CDR3 sequence: CASTPSGRGTGELFF. CDR3 nucleotide sequence: TGTGCCAGCACCCCGAGCGGGCGCGGCACCGGGGAGCTGTTTTTT.